A selection of T cell receptor beta chains follows, all from one sample in a study of beta chain features in type 1 diabetes. The repertoire was sequenced with immunoSEQ multiplex PCR; TCRdb's copy has only in-frame clones and lacks some. The sample shows 500,000 to 700,000 clones, roughly a sixth of them seen only once. Sequenced sample: naive CD4+ T cells from blood. The receptor set was obtained from a man between 18 and 29 years old in good health. Both conserved end residues are part of each CDR3. D genes are given only for firm matches. Clone sizes are given selectively: once, few, many, or a class where the clone is expanded.

J,V,D,size,DNA,CDR3
TRBJ2-3,TRBV7-7,TRBD2,few,TGTGCCAGCAGCCCTGGGGTAGGACTAGCGAGCACAGATACGCAGTATTTT,CASSPGVGLASTDTQYF
TRBJ2-6,TRBV10-3,TRBD1,-,TGTGCCATCATGAACCGGGACAGGGACGTAAGCTCTGGGGCCAACGTCCTGACTTTC,CAIMNRDRDVSSGANVLTF
TRBJ1-5,TRBV29-1,-,-,TGCAGCGTTGAAGTTGGGGGTTCGAGCAATCAGCCCCAGCATTTT,CSVEVGGSSNQPQHF
TRBJ1-5,TRBV28,-,-,TGTGCCAGCAGTTTAGATATCAGGTCCAATCAGCCCCAGCATTTT,CASSLDIRSNQPQHF
TRBJ2-2,TRBV9,TRBD1,-,TGTGCCAGCAGCGTACCCAAGGGACAGGGGCTATCGAACACCGGGGAGCTGTTTTTT,CASSVPKGQGLSNTGELFF
TRBJ2-3,TRBV12-5,TRBD1,-,TGTGCTAGTGGTCCTGGGGACAGGGGGCGGGCAGATACGCAGTATTTT,CASGPGDRGRADTQYF
TRBJ2-7,TRBV7-6,TRBD2,-,TGTGCCAGCAGCTTAGTTCCTAGCGGGAGCTCCTACGAGCAGTACTTC,CASSLVPSGSSYEQYF
TRBJ2-3,TRBV11-2,-,few,TGTGCCAGCAGCTTAGATTGGCCCGGACAGAAACTATACACAGATACGCAGTATTTT,CASSLDWPGQKLYTDTQYF
TRBJ2-3,TRBV7-3,-,-,TGTGCCAGCAGCTTACTCTTCCCAGATACGCAGTATTTT,CASSLLFPDTQYF
TRBJ2-4,TRBV30,-,-,TGTGCCTGGAGTTCCAGCAGGGGAGGCATTCAGTACTTC,CAWSSSRGGIQYF
TRBJ1-2,TRBV27,-,-,TGTGCCAGCAGTCCATCCGGGGATAGAGTATATGGCTACACCTTC,CASSPSGDRVYGYTF
TRBJ2-2,TRBV7-9,-,few,TGTGCCAGCAGCCCCAGAGCTACAGGGTTCACCGGGGAGCTGTTTTTT,CASSPRATGFTGELFF
TRBJ1-1,TRBV7-2,TRBD1,-,TGTGCCAGCAGAATTGACAGGGGGAACACTGAAGCTTTCTTT,CASRIDRGNTEAFF
TRBJ2-5,TRBV5-1,-,few,TGCGCCAGCAGCAGGGGCAGGGAAGGAGAGACCCAGTACTTC,CASSRGREGETQYF
TRBJ1-1,TRBV6-5,TRBD1,-,TGTGCCAGCAGTTACTCGAACAGGGGAACTGAAGCTTTCTTT,CASSYSNRGTEAFF
TRBJ1-5,TRBV5-1,-,-,TGCGCCAGCAGCTCGGCGCCACAGAGTAGCCCCTTAACCCAGCATTTT,CASSSAPQSSPLTQHF
TRBJ1-4,TRBV20-1,-,few,TGCAGTGCTAGATGGGAAAAACTGTTTTTT,CSARWEKLFF
TRBJ2-3,TRBV27,TRBD1,-,TGTGCCAGCAGGGGGGACAGGGGGCGTACAGATACGCAGTATTTT,CASRGDRGRTDTQYF
TRBJ2-3,TRBV9,TRBD2,few,TGTGCCAGCAGCGTAGGGTCTAGCGGATTCACAGATACGCAGTATTTT,CASSVGSSGFTDTQYF
TRBJ1-1,TRBV4-3,TRBD1,few,TGCGCCAGCAGCACGGTCCGACAGGGGCGAGGCACTGAAGCTTTCTTT,CASSTVRQGRGTEAFF
TRBJ1-3,TRBV28,-,few,TGTGCCAGCAGTCCTACAATGAACACCATATATTTT,CASSPTMNTIYF
TRBJ2-7,TRBV7-6,-,-,TGTGCCAGCAGCGGAAGGTACTTTTACGAGCAGTACTTC,CASSGRYFYEQYF
TRBJ2-3,TRBV6-5,-,few,TGTGCCAGCAGTCACACAGATACGCAGTATTTT,CASSHTDTQYF
TRBJ2-2,TRBV5-4,TRBD1,-,TGTGCCAGCAGCTTGGCCCTACAGGGGCTGAACACCGGGGAGCTGTTTTTT,CASSLALQGLNTGELFF
TRBJ2-2,TRBV18,-,few,TGTGCCAGCTCACCTAGAACCGGGGAGCTGTTTTTT,CASSPRTGELFF
TRBJ1-2,TRBV6-5,TRBD1,few,TGTGCCAGCAGTGAAGGACAGGGGCCCTATGGCTACACCTTC,CASSEGQGPYGYTF
TRBJ2-1,TRBV28,TRBD1,few,TGTGCCAGCAGTCGCGCGGACAGGGGATACAATGAGCAGTTCTTC,CASSRADRGYNEQFF
TRBJ2-3,TRBV5-6,TRBD1,-,TGTGCCAGCAGCTTGAGGACAGGGGGGCCAGATACGCAGTATTTT,CASSLRTGGPDTQYF
TRBJ2-1,TRBV9,-,few,TGTGCCAGCAGCGTAGGGTTAGGAAGCTCCTACAATGAGCAGTTCTTC,CASSVGLGSSYNEQFF
TRBJ2-6,TRBV5-6,-,few,TGTGCCAGCAGCCCTAGGTTGGCTGGGGCCAACGTCCTGACTTTC,CASSPRLAGANVLTF
TRBJ1-2,TRBV28,-,-,TGTGCCAGCAGTTCTCACCGAACAGGGATTGGCTACACCTTC,CASSSHRTGIGYTF
TRBJ2-7,TRBV7-3,-,few,TGTGCCAGCAGCTTAGGGCAGGGAATGGGATACGAGCAGTACTTC,CASSLGQGMGYEQYF
TRBJ2-2,TRBV9,-,-,TGTGCCAGCAGCCTACGGACAGCGAACACCGGGGAGCTGTTTTTT,CASSLRTANTGELFF
TRBJ2-3,TRBV9,TRBD2,few,TGTGCCAGCAGCTCGGGACTAGCAGGGTCAGTAGATACGCAGTATTTT,CASSSGLAGSVDTQYF
TRBJ2-3,TRBV20-1,-,few,TGCAGTGCCGCGCCCACAGATACGCAGTATTTT,CSAAPTDTQYF
TRBJ1-3,TRBV29-1,-,-,TGCAGCGTTGAACCGAATCCTGGAAACACCATATATTTT,CSVEPNPGNTIYF
TRBJ2-5,TRBV28,TRBD2,-,TGTGCCAGCAGTCCTGGGGGGGTAACCTCCCAAGAGACCCAGTACTTC,CASSPGGVTSQETQYF
TRBJ1-2,TRBV19,-,few,TGTGCCAGTAGTCCCCGACAGCAGAACTATGGCTACACCTTC,CASSPRQQNYGYTF
TRBJ2-5,TRBV30,-,few,TGTGCCTGGAGTAGGGCGGAGACCCAGTACTTC,CAWSRAETQYF
TRBJ2-5,TRBV7-7,TRBD1,-,TGTGCCAGCAGCCGAGTTGGGACAGTAGAGACCCAGTACTTC,CASSRVGTVETQYF
TRBJ2-7,TRBV27,-,-,TGTGCCAGCAGATTTGGTAACGCCTACGAGCAGTACTTC,CASRFGNAYEQYF
TRBJ2-1,TRBV7-3,-,-,TGTGCCAGCAGCTTACAGCGGGCCTGGTTGAATGAGCAGTTCTTC,CASSLQRAWLNEQFF